This TCR beta chain was captured in a study of T cell repertoires in cytomegalovirus infection. As for the study in general: An indication of both CMV infection and matching HLA type came from public TCR beta signatures.

This clonotype has ten or more counts. Its antigen is unknown. From the reads, TCRdb called clonotypes with MiXCR, one entry per CDR3 protein. The table includes around 200,000 distinct CDR3 sequences, about a sixth detected once. The CDR3 sequence is 16 residues long. Germline CDR1 SGHTA, CDR2 FQGNSA. V shed 4 bases, J shed 0 bases, and the junction held 1 base outside the gene matches. Overall study findings and caveats: Cumulative frequency (of public TCR beta family members) identified carriers of CMV plus the relevant HLA.

The sequencing input was CD8+ T cells from PBMCs. The rearrangement joins TRBV7-2 to TRBJ2-4; 12 bases are a match to TRBD2. The TCR was taken from a human donor in good health (CMV status not recorded). Some clones in this sample may be carry-over from other donors' samples. CDR3 amino acids: CASSSGLAGAKNIQYF. DNA for the CDR3: TGTGCCAGCAGCTCGGGACTAGCGGGAGCCAAAAACATTCAGTACTTC.